This TCR beta chain is drawn from a study of blood T cells in healthy people across ages. Study-wide findings and caveats: It was held that diversity estimates obtained from one million T cells represented underestimates.

A remark on this clonotype: What it binds is not known.

The second PCR ran about 6 to 11 cycles with a sample-barcoded 5' primer and J-beta primers. TCRdb reprocessed the 5' RACE reads with MiXCR, giving one entry per CDR3 protein. The sample lists 850,000 to 950,000 distinct CDR3 sequences; less than 35% were seen once. The V end lost 1 base, the J end lost 11 bases, and 13 bases lay between the germline ends. The CDR3 is made up of 13 amino acids. Germline lookup yields CDR1 LGHNA and CDR2 YNFKEQ. The chain has TRBV4-2 and TRBJ2-3; perhaps TRBD2 as D (5 bases). This TCR was sampled from a woman of 80 years or more in good health. The sequenced material came from blood. The CDR3, as DNA: TGTGCCAGCAGCCAAGGTCTGGAGGCTATGCAGTATTTT. Translating it yields CASSQGLEAMQYF.